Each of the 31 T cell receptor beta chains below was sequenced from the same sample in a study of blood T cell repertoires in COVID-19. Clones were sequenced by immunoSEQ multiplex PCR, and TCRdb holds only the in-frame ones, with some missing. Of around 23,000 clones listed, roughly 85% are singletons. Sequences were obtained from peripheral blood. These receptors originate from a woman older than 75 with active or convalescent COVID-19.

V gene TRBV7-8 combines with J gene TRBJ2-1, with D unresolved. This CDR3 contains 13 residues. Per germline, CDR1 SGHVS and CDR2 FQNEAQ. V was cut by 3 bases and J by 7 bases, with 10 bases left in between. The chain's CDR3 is CASSFGHQNEQFF. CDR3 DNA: TGTGCCAGCAGCTTTGGGCACCAAAATGAGCAGTTCTTC.

This CDR3 is CASSTLTGASYEQYF. The CDR3 DNA reads TGTGCCAGCAGCACCTTGACAGGGGCCTCCTACGAGCAGTACTTC. This chain uses TRBV7-8 with TRBJ2-7; 8 nucleotides align to TRBD1. CDR3 size: 15 residues. Germline V CDR1 and CDR2: SGHVS, FQNEAQ. Trimming at V came to 5 bases and at J to 0 bases, leaving 6 bases not matched to a gene. Using reference TRBV7-8 and TRBJ2-7 for the parts outside the CDR3, the full variable domain is GAGVSQSPRYKVAKRGQDVALRCDPISGHVSLFWYQQALGQGPEFLTYFQNEAQLDKSGLPSDRFFAERPEGSVSTLKIQRTQQEDSAVYLCASSTLTGASYEQYFGPGTRLTVT.

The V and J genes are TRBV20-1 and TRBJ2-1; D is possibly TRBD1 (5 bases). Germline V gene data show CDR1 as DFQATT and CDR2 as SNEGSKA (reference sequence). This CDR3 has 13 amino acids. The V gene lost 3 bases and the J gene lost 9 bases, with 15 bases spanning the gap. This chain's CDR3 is CSASYPGQREQFF. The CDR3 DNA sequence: TGCAGTGCTAGTTATCCAGGGCAACGTGAGCAGTTCTTC.

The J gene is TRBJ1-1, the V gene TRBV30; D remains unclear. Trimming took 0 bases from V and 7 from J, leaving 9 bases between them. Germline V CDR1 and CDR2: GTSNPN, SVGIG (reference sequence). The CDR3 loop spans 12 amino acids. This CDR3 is CAWSVGRGEAFF. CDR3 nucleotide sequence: TGTGCCTGGAGTGTAGGCCGGGGTGAAGCTTTCTTT.

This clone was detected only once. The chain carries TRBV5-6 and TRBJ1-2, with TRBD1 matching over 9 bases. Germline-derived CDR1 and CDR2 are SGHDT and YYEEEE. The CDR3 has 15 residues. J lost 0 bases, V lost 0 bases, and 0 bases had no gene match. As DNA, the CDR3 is TGTGCCAGCAGCTTGGGGGACAGGGCTAACTATGGCTACACCTTC. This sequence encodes CASSLGDRANYGYTF.

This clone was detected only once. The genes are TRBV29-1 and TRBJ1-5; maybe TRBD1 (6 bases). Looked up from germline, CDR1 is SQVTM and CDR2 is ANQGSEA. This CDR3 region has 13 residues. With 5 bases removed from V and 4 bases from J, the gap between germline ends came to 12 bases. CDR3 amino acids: CSVRGGRNQPQHF. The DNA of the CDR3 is TGCAGCGTTCGAGGGGGACGAAATCAGCCCCAGCATTTT.

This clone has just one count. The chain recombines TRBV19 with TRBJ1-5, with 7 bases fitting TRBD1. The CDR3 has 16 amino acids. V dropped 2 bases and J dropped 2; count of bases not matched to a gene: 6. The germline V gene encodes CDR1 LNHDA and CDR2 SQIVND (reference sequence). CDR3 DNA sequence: TGTGCCAGTAGTATATATCTCGGACAGGGCAATCAGCCCCAGCATTTT. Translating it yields CASSIYLGQGNQPQHF.

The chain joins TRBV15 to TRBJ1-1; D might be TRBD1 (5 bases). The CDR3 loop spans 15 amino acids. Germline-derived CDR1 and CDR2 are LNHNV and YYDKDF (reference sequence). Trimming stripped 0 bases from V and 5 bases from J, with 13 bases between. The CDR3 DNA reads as TGTGCCACCAGCAGAGATCGAGAGGGACTGACTGAAGCTTTCTTT. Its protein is CATSRDREGLTEAFF.

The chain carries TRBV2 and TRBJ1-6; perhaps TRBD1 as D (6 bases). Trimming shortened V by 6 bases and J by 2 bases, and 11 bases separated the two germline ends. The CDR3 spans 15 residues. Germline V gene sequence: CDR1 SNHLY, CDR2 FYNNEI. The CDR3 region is CASRSRGTYNSPLHF. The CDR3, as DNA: TGTGCCAGCAGATCCAGGGGCACCTATAATTCACCCCTCCACTTT.

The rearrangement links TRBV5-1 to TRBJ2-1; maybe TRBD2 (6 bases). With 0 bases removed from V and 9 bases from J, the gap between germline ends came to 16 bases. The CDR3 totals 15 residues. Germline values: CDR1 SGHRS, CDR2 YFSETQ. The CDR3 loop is CASSLDPGVLSEQFF. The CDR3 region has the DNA TGCGCCAGCAGCTTGGATCCGGGAGTTTTGTCTGAGCAGTTCTTC.

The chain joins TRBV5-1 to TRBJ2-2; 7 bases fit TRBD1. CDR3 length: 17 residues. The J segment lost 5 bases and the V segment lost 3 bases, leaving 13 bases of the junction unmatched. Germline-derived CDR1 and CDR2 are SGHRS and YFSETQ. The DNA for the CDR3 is TGCGCCAGCAGCTCGGAGCGAGGGACAGCCCAAACCGGGGAGCTGTTTTTT. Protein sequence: CASSSERGTAQTGELFF.

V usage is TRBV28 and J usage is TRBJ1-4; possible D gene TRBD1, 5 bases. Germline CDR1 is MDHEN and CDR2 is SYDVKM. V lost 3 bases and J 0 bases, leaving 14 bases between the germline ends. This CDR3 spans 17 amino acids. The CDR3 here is CASSFWGRAATNEKLFF. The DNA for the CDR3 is TGTGCCAGCAGTTTCTGGGGCAGAGCTGCAACTAATGAAAAACTGTTTTTT.

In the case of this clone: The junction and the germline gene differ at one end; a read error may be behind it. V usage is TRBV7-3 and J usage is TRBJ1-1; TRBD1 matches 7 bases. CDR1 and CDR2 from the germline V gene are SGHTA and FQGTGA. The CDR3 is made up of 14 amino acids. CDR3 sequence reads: CASSITGVDTEAFF. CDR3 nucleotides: TGTGCCAGCAGCATAACAGGGGTTGACACTGAAGCTTTCTTT.

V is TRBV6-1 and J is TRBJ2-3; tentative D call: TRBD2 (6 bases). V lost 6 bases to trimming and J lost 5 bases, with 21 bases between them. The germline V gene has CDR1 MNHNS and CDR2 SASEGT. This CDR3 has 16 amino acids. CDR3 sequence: CASREHLARRVDTQYF. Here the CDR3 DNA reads TGTGCCAGCAGGGAACACCTAGCGAGGAGGGTAGATACGCAGTATTTT.

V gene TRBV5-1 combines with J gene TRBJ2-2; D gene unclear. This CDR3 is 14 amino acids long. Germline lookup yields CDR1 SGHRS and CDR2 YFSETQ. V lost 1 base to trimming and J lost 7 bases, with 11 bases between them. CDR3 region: CASSLNEVIGELFF. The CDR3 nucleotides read TGCGCCAGCAGCTTGAATGAGGTTATCGGGGAGCTGTTTTTT.

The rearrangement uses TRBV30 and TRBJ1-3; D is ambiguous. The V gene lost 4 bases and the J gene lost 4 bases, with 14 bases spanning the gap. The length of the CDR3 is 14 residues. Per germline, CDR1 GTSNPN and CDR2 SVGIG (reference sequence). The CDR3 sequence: CAWMDWESGNTIYF. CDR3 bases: TGTGCCTGGATGGACTGGGAATCCGGAAACACCATATATTTT.

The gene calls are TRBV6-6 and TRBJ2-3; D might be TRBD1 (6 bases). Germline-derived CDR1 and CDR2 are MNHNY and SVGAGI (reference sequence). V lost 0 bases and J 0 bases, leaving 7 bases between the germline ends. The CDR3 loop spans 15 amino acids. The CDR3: CASSYSGASTDTQYF. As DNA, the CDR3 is TGTGCCAGCAGTTACTCGGGGGCTAGCACAGATACGCAGTATTTT.

CDR3 coding DNA: TGCGCCAGCAGACCTGGGACAGGGGGCTTTGAAAAACTGTTTTTT. This gives the protein CASRPGTGGFEKLFF. This rearrangement joins TRBV5-1 to TRBJ1-4, with 12 bases aligning to TRBD1. Germline CDR1 and CDR2: SGHRS and YFSETQ. With V trimmed by 5 bases and J by 7 bases, 6 bases remained unmatched. The CDR3 runs 15 residues.

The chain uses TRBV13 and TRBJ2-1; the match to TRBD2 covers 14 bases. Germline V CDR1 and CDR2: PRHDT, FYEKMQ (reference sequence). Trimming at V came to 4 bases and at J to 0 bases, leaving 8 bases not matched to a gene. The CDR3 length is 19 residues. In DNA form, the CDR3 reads TGTGCCAGCAGCTCCAAAGGACTAGCGGGAGGCGGCTCCTACAATGAGCAGTTCTTC. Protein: CASSSKGLAGGGSYNEQFF.

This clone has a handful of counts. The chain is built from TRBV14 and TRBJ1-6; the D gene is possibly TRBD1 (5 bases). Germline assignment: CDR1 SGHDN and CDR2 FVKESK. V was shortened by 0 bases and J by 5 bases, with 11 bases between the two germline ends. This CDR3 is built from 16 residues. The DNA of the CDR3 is TGTGCCAGCAGCCAAGAGTCGGGACTTAATAATTCACCCCTCCACTTT. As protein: CASSQESGLNNSPLHF.

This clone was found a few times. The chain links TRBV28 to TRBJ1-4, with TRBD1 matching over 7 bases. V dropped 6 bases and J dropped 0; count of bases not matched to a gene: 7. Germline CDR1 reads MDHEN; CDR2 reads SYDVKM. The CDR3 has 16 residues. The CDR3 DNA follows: TGTGCCAGCAGAATACAGGGGTCTGCAACTAATGAAAAACTGTTTTTT. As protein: CASRIQGSATNEKLFF.

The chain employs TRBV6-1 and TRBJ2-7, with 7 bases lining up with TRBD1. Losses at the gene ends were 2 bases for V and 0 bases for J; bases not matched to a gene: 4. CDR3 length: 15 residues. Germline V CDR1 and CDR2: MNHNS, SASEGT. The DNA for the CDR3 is TGTGCCAGCAGTGAAAGTGGGGACAGCTCCTACGAGCAGTACTTC. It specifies CASSESGDSSYEQYF.

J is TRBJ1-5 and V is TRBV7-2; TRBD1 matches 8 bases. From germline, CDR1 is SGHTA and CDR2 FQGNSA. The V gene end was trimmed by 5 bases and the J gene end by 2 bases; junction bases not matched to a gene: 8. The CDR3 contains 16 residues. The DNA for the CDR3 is TGTGCCAGCAGCATTCTAGCGGGACAGGGCAATCAGCCCCAGCATTTT. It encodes CASSILAGQGNQPQHF.

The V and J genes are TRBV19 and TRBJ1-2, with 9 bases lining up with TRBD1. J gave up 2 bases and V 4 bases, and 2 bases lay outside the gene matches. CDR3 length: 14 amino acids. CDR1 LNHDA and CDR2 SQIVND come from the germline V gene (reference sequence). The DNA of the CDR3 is TGTGCCAGTAGTACCACAGGGGGCAACTATGGCTACACCTTC. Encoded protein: CASSTTGGNYGYTF.

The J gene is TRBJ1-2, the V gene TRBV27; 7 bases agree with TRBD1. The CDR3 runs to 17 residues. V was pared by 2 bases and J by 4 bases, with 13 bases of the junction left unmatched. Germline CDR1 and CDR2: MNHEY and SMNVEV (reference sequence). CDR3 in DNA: TGTGCCAGCAGTTTAAGTTTGGGTAGGGGGCTTCGCTATGGCTACACCTTC. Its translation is CASSLSLGRGLRYGYTF.

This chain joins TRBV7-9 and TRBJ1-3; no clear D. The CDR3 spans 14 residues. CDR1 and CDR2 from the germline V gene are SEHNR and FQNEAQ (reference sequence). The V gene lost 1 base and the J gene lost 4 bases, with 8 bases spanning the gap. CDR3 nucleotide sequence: TGTGCCAGCAGCTTAGGTAGCTCCGGAAACACCATATATTTT. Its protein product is CASSLGSSGNTIYF.

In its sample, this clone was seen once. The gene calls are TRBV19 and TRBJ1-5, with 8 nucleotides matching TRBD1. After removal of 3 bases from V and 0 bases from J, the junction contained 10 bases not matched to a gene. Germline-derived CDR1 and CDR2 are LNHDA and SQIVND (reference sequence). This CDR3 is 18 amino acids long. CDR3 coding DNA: TGTGCCAGTAGTATTAGGACAGGGAGGGGGAATAGCAATCAGCCCCAGCATTTT. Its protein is CASSIRTGRGNSNQPQHF.

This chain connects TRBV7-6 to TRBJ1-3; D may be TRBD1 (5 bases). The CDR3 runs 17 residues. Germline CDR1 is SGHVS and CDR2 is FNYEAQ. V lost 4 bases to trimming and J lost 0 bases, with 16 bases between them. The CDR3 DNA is TGTGCCAGCAGCTCCAGGGCAGGGATGGGCTCTGGAAACACCATATATTTT. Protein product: CASSSRAGMGSGNTIYF.

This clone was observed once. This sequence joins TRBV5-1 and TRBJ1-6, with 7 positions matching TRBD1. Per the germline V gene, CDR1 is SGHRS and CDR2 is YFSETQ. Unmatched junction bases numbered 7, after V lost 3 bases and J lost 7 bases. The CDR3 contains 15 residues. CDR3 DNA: TGCGCCAGCAGCTCGATCGACAGGGACAATTCACCCCTCCACTTT. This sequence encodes CASSSIDRDNSPLHF.

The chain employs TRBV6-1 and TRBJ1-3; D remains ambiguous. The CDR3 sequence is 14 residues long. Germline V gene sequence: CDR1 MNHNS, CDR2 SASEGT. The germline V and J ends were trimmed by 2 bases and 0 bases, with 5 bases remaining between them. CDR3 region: CASSELSSGNTIYF. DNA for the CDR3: TGTGCCAGCAGTGAACTAAGCTCTGGAAACACCATATATTTT.

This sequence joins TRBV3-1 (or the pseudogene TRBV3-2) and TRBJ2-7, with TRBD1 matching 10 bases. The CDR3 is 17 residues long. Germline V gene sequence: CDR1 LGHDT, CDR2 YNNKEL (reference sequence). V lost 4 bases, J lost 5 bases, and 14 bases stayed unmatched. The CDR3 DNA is TGTGCCAGCAGCCTTAGACAGGGGGCGCTGAAGGTCCACGAGCAGTACTTC. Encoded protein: CASSLRQGALKVHEQYF.